A single sample gave rise to the 24 T cell receptor beta chains below, sequenced in a study of T cell responses to AZD1222 COVID-19 vaccine. TCRdb keeps only in-frame clones here, not all; method: immunoSEQ multiplex PCR. The table records 84,000 or so clones, 75% to 90% of them present only once. The sequenced sample was peripheral blood, obtained on day 0 of AZD1222 vaccination. The receptors shown here come from an adult in good health.

The chain recombines TRBV18 with TRBJ2-5; D ambiguous. The CDR3 has 14 amino acids. Germline V gene lookup returns CDR1 KGHSH and CDR2 LQKENI. The V end was cut by 2 bases, the J end by 2 bases, with 9 bases between. CDR3 DNA: TGTGCCAGCTCACCATTCCAAAATCAAGAGACCCAGTACTTC. This translates into CASSPFQNQETQYF.

This chain joins TRBV27 and TRBJ1-4; the D is unclear. Germline lookup yields CDR1 MNHEY and CDR2 SMNVEV (reference sequence). The CDR3 extends over 16 amino acids. V dropped 4 bases and J dropped 7 bases, with 19 bases sitting between them. CDR3 coding DNA: TGTGCCAGCAGTTCAGAGCAGGCAGCCCATTTTGAAAAACTGTTTTTT. Translating it yields CASSSEQAAHFEKLFF.

J is TRBJ1-5 and V is TRBV27, with 10 nucleotides matching TRBD1. V shed 6 bases and J 4 bases; nucleotides not matched to a gene: 6. Germline V gives CDR1 MNHEY, CDR2 SMNVEV (reference sequence). CDR3 length equals 15 residues. CDR3 amino acids: CASRPGQGGNQPQHF. In nucleotides, the CDR3 is TGTGCCAGCAGACCTGGACAGGGGGGGAATCAGCCCCAGCATTTT.

The V and J genes are TRBV27 and TRBJ2-1; TRBD2 agrees at 9 bases. There are 15 residues in the CDR3. CDR1 MNHEY and CDR2 SMNVEV come from the germline V gene (reference sequence). The V segment lost 6 bases and the J segment 7 bases; nucleotides outside the gene matches: 10. For the CDR3, the DNA is TGTGCCAGCAGGTTTTCGGCGGGAGGGATGAATGAGCAGTTCTTC. It is translated as CASRFSAGGMNEQFF.

The V and J genes are TRBV28 and TRBJ2-7; D is ambiguous. The CDR3 length is 15 residues. Germline V gene sequence: CDR1 MDHEN, CDR2 SYDVKM. The germline V and J ends were trimmed by 3 bases and 2 bases, with 14 bases remaining between them. CDR3 residues: CASSFGPPSAYEQYF. CDR3 sequence (DNA): TGTGCCAGCAGTTTCGGGCCCCCTTCAGCCTACGAGCAGTACTTC.

This sequence joins TRBV5-5 and TRBJ2-3; unclear D gene. From germline, CDR1 is SGHKS and CDR2 YYEKEE (reference sequence). V was clipped by 4 bases and J by 2 bases, with 11 bases between them. This CDR3 is 14 amino acids long. The chain's CDR3 is CASSPEPSTDTQYF. CDR3 DNA: TGTGCCAGCAGCCCCGAACCGTCCACAGATACGCAGTATTTT. Based on the CDR3 plus reference TRBV5-5 and TRBJ2-3, the full variable domain is DAGVTQSPTHLIKTRGQQVTLRCSPISGHKSVSWYQQVLGQGPQFIFQYYEKEERGRGNFPDRFSARQFPNYSSELNVNALLLGDSALYLCASSPEPSTDTQYFGPGTRLTVL.

This chain links TRBV10-3 with TRBJ2-2, with no clear D. Trimming shortened V by 0 bases and J by 0 bases, and 14 bases separated the two germline ends. Looked up from germline, CDR1 is ENHRY and CDR2 is SYGVKD. The CDR3 consists of 18 residues. CDR3: CAISESIITVANTGELFF. The CDR3 bases are TGTGCCATCAGTGAGTCGATTATTACAGTCGCGAACACCGGGGAGCTGTTTTTT.

The V call is TRBV6-6, the J call TRBJ2-7; 8 positions match TRBD2. V gave up 10 bases and J gave up 5 bases; unmatched junction bases: 13. CDR1 MNHNY and CDR2 SVGAGI come from the germline V gene (reference sequence). The CDR3 has 14 amino acids. Here the CDR3 DNA reads TGTGCCACCGGGGGGGCCCCAAGCCCCGACGAGCAGTACTTC. Encoded protein: CATGGAPSPDEQYF.

V gene TRBV19 combines with J gene TRBJ2-1; no definite D call. The germline V gene encodes CDR1 LNHDA and CDR2 SQIVND (reference sequence). V lost 7 bases and J lost 2, with 18 bases in between. This CDR3 has 16 residues. CDR3 sequence: CASTARLGPTYNEQFF. In DNA, the CDR3 is TGTGCCAGTACCGCTCGGTTGGGCCCCACCTACAATGAGCAGTTCTTC.

This clone was observed a few times. The genes are TRBV10-1 and TRBJ1-1; D ambiguous. Germline values: CDR1 WNHNN, CDR2 SYGVQD (reference sequence). Trimming cost V 0 bases and J 4 bases, with 12 bases left between them. CDR3 length equals 15 residues. In DNA form, the CDR3 reads TGCGCCAGCAGTGAGTCGAAAGGGCTTGGCACTGAAGCTTTCTTT. Encoded protein: CASSESKGLGTEAFF.

For the CDR3, the DNA is TGTGCCAGCAGCCCAGACAGGGGTTACGAGCAGTACTTC. Translated: CASSPDRGYEQYF. The chain links TRBV7-9 to TRBJ2-7; 8 bases line up with TRBD1. With 5 bases clipped from V and 4 bases from J, the junction kept 4 bases outside the gene matches. Germline CDR1 reads SEHNR; CDR2 reads FQNEAQ (reference sequence). The length of the CDR3 is 13 residues.

CDR3 region: CASSASLDTEAFF. CDR3 coding DNA: TGTGCCAGCTCCGCCTCCCTGGACACTGAAGCTTTCTTT. The gene calls are TRBV18 and TRBJ1-1; D call uncertain. The CDR3 spans 13 residues. Trimming took off 6 bases at V and 3 bases at J, with 11 bases between the two ends. Germline loops: CDR1 KGHSH, CDR2 LQKENI.

The chain links TRBV10-3 to TRBJ2-1; D unresolved. CDR3 length: 16 amino acids. Germline CDR1 is ENHRY and CDR2 is SYGVKD. V was clipped by 1 base and J by 0 bases, with 10 bases between them. In nucleotides, the CDR3 is TGTGCCATCAGTGAGTTAGGACCCAGCTCCTACAATGAGCAGTTCTTC. This codes for CAISELGPSSYNEQFF.

The chain links TRBV6-5 to TRBJ2-1; D might be TRBD2 (5 bases). V was trimmed by 8 bases and J by 3 bases, leaving 17 bases between them. CDR1 MNHEY and CDR2 SVGAGI come from the germline V gene. This CDR3 region has 15 residues. This chain's CDR3 is CASHPPGLLYNEQFF. The CDR3, as DNA: TGTGCCAGCCACCCCCCCGGACTCCTCTACAATGAGCAGTTCTTC.

The CDR3 DNA follows: TGTGCCAGCAGTGAGGTGCTAGCGGTCTCCTACAATGAGCAGTTCTTC. The encoded protein is CASSEVLAVSYNEQFF. The genes are TRBV2 and TRBJ2-1; 7 positions match TRBD2. Germline V gene data show CDR1 as SNHLY and CDR2 as FYNNEI. This CDR3 region has 16 residues. The junction had 5 bases not matched to a gene; V was cut back by 3 bases and J by 0 bases.

This chain connects TRBV28 to TRBJ1-5; 8 bases line up with TRBD1. Germline V CDR1 and CDR2: MDHEN, SYDVKM. This CDR3 contains 13 residues. Losses at the gene ends were 4 bases for V and 8 bases for J; bases not matched to a gene: 4. The CDR3: CASSSGGREPQHF. For the CDR3, the DNA is TGTGCCAGCAGTTCAGGGGGCAGAGAGCCCCAGCATTTT.

The chain uses TRBV9 and TRBJ2-1, with 12 bases lining up with TRBD2. CDR1 is SGDLS, CDR2 YYNGEE, per germline. The V segment lost 0 bases and the J segment 6 bases; nucleotides outside the gene matches: 1. This CDR3 is 15 amino acids long. The CDR3 bases are TGTGCCAGCAGCGTAGGACTAGCGGGAGCCAATGAGCAGTTCTTC. Amino acids: CASSVGLAGANEQFF. The full variable domain, its missing parts supplied by reference TRBV9 and TRBJ2-1, is DSGVTQTPKHLITATGQRVTLRCSPRSGDLSVYWYQQSLDQGLQFLIQYYNGEERAKGNILERFSAQQFPDLHSELNLSSLELGDSALYFCASSVGLAGANEQFFGPGTRLTVL.

The chain uses TRBV29-1 and TRBJ1-2; 9 nucleotides match TRBD1. The V gene end was trimmed by 6 bases and the J gene end by 4 bases; junction bases not matched to a gene: 6. CDR3 size: 13 residues. The germline gives CDR1 SQVTM, CDR2 ANQGSEA. Here the CDR3 reads CSVPGQGVYGYTF. The DNA of the CDR3 is TGCAGCGTGCCGGGACAGGGTGTCTATGGCTACACCTTC. The complete variable domain, with remaining parts taken from reference TRBV29-1 and TRBJ1-2, reads SAVISQKPSRDICQRGTSLTIQCQVDSQVTMMFWYRQQPGQSLTLIATANQGSEATYESGFVIDKFPISRPNLTFSTLTVSNMSPEDSSIYLCSVPGQGVYGYTFGSGTRLTVV.

This clone was recorded only once. V usage is TRBV19 and J usage is TRBJ2-3, with TRBD2 as a possible D gene (6 bases). From germline, CDR1 is LNHDA and CDR2 SQIVND (reference sequence). Trimming took 3 bases from V and 1 from J, leaving 8 bases between them. This CDR3 is 14 amino acids long. In nucleotides, the CDR3 is TGTGCCAGTAGTATTTCGGGGGGCACAGATACGCAGTATTTT. Its translation: CASSISGGTDTQYF.

The rearrangement uses TRBV6-5 and TRBJ1-4; 7 bases agree with TRBD1. V was pared by 6 bases and J by 8 bases, with 3 bases of the junction left unmatched. Germline V gene data show CDR1 as MNHEY and CDR2 as SVGAGI. This CDR3 spans 12 amino acids. CDR3 DNA sequence: TGTGCCAGCAGAGACAGGGCGGAAAAACTGTTTTTT. It yields the protein CASRDRAEKLFF.

V is TRBV3-1 (or the pseudogene TRBV3-2) and J is TRBJ2-7; TRBD1 matches 7 bases. In germline, CDR1 is LGHDT, CDR2 YNNKEL (reference sequence). This CDR3 is 13 amino acids long. V dropped 6 bases and J dropped 3; count of bases not matched to a gene: 5. The CDR3 sequence: CASSPGTVYEQYF. Written as DNA, the CDR3 is TGTGCCAGCAGTCCCGGGACAGTCTACGAGCAGTACTTC.

In this sample, this clone turned up once. The rearrangement uses TRBV6-2 or TRBV6-3 and TRBJ1-5; D unclear. CDR3 length equals 15 residues. V dropped 2 bases and J dropped 0 bases, with 8 bases sitting between them. Germline assignment: CDR1 MNHEY and CDR2 SVGEGT. The CDR3 protein is CASSYRHFSNQPQHF. CDR3 DNA sequence: TGTGCCAGCAGTTACCGGCATTTTAGCAATCAGCCCCAGCATTTT.

This chain joins TRBV9 and TRBJ2-1; TRBD2 matches 10 bases. The CDR3 contains 15 residues. With 0 bases clipped from V and 6 bases from J, the junction kept 3 bases outside the gene matches. Per the germline V gene, CDR1 is SGDLS and CDR2 is YYNGEE. CDR3 in DNA: TGTGCCAGCAGCGTAGGCTCTAGCGGGAGCAATGAGCAGTTCTTC. Translating it yields CASSVGSSGSNEQFF. Using reference TRBV9 and TRBJ2-1 for the parts outside the CDR3, the full variable domain is DSGVTQTPKHLITATGQRVTLRCSPRSGDLSVYWYQQSLDQGLQFLIQYYNGEERAKGNILERFSAQQFPDLHSELNLSSLELGDSALYFCASSVGSSGSNEQFFGPGTRLTVL.

This clone was recorded a few times. This chain uses TRBV19 with TRBJ2-7, with D maybe TRBD2 (5 bases). The CDR3 has 14 amino acids. V lost 4 bases and J 2 bases, leaving 12 bases between the germline ends. Germline loops: CDR1 LNHDA, CDR2 SQIVND (reference sequence). CDR3 sequence reads: CASSTTGSAYEQYF. Written as DNA, the CDR3 is TGTGCCAGTAGTACTACGGGGTCAGCCTACGAGCAGTACTTC.